This T cell receptor beta chain was recorded in a study of blood T cell repertoires in COVID-19 (TCRdb year 2020). The study in broad terms: The collaborator samples originated in the United States, Italy and Spain and spanned the acute and convalescent phases of COVID-19. Nearly every sample came with metadata listing a de-identified subject ID, COVID-19 status, age in years and sex. Deeply sampled blood TCRbeta repertoires from subjects exposed to, actively infected with, or recovered from COVID-19 were included in the dataset. A freely available public database, intended as a resource for researchers studying the immune response to SARS-CoV-2, is where the repertoires were released. The prospective study material was composed of cDNA or gDNA derived from T cells, B-cell-depleted T cells, or PBMCs. Samples came from the ongoing ImmuneRACE study (first 160 participants) plus 1,254 subjects from 6 global collaborators. Where available, HLA class I and class II types were taken from metadata supplied by the sample provider and were not determined by assay-based typing. The paper as a whole reports these results and caveats: Clinical and demographic metadata were provided uncurated, with the amount varying by source and participant.

The immunoSEQ Assay, a bias-controlled multiplex PCR, was used to amplify TCRbeta CDR3 regions from genomic DNA. The study's processing was this. Nucleated cell counts per sample were estimated from amplification of reference gene primers within the assay. Sequence reads were collapsed and filtered to measure the absolute abundance of every unique TCRbeta CDR3 rearrangement. For each sample, productive Simpson clonality was calculated as the square root of Simpson's diversity index over productive rearrangements. The table comes from immuneACCESS by way of TCRdb, which keeps in-frame sequences with V and J called. Part of the clones is missing from these tables; in studies checked, under half for an unresolved V gene and the rest for unknown reasons. The V and J calls and clone size are taken from that table; D and trimming were inferred from the DNA. The sample table shows about 44,000 clones, and 89% are seen once. 15% to 19% of the sample is held by the ten biggest clonotypes.

The collaborating institutions used their own protocols to collect whole blood in K2EDTA tubes. For TCRbeta analysis, collaborator samples were shipped as frozen whole blood, as isolated PBMCs, or as DNA extracted from either sample type. Worth noting for this clone: The specificity of this receptor is unknown. No much larger clone exists at a distance of one base, and base qualities are not known.

The germline V gene supplies CDR1 SGHNT and CDR2 YENEEA. V and J are trimmed by 0 bases and 7 bases, and the gene matches miss 2 bases of the junction. Measured from the cysteine to the phenylalanine, the CDR3 is 14 residues long. The entry retains the CDR3 DNA only, 42 bases that are in frame from base 1. The chain joins TRBV11-3 to TRBJ2-2, with 7 bases matching TRBD2. Sequencing was performed on peripheral blood. This sequence originates from an older man with active COVID-19. The CDR3 amino acid sequence is: CASSLESGIGELFF. Here is the DNA: TGTGCCAGCAGCTTAGAAAGCGGGATCGGGGAGCTGTTTTTT.